The following is a T cell receptor beta chain sequence with its context. Its matching antigen is unknown. These data belong to a study of CD8+ T cells in alopecia areata. Study summary: Treatment ran 6 to 18 months, with 6 months of follow-up afterward. General observations from the study: Scalp samples also yield sequences of resident alphabeta T cells from normal skin.

The V gene end was trimmed by 3 bases and the J gene end by 10 bases; junction bases not matched to a gene: 8. This CDR3 contains 16 residues. In germline, CDR1 is LGHNA, CDR2 YSLEER. Indicated treatment: oral pan-JAK inhibitor, 5-10 mg twice daily. Following RNA extraction, reverse transcription yielded cDNA that acted as the sequencing template. Produced via immunoSEQ multiplex PCR; TCRdb's table is partial and in-frame only. Of about 200,000 clones listed, just under 65% are singletons. Sequenced material: CD4+ T cells sorted from blood, taken between weeks 49 and 50, from a patient treated with tofacitinib. This clonotype originated in a human donor with alopecia areata. This chain uses TRBV4-3 with TRBJ2-1; 14 bases map to TRBD2. The CDR3 DNA follows: TGCGCCAGCAGCCAGGAGACTAGCGGGGGGGCTTACGAGCAGTTCTTC. Translation gives CASSQETSGGAYEQFF.